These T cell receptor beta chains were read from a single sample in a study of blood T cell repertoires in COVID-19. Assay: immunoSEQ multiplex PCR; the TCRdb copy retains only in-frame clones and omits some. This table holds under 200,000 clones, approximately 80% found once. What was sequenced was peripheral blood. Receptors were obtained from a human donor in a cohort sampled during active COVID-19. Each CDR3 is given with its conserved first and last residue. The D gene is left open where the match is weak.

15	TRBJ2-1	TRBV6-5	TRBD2	CASSYGRGSYNEQFF
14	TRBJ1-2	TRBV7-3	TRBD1	CASSLTDRGYGYTF
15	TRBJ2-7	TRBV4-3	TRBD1	CASSRDRFVSYEQYF
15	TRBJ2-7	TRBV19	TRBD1	CASRFTGASAYEQYF
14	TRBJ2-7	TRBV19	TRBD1	CASSSSGTGYEQYF
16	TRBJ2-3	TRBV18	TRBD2	CASSPPTGGRTDTQYF
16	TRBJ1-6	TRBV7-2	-	CASSLGQRLGGSPLHF
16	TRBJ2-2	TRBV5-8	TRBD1	CASSIRTGQNTGELFF
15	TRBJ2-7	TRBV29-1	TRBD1	CSVETPLAGGYEQYF
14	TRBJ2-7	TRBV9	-	CASSPAGLTYEQYF
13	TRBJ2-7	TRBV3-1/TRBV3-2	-	CASSQGGPYEQYF
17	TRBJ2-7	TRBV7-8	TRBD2	CASSSRGAGGISYEQYF
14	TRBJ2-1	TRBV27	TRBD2	CASSLASGVGEQFF
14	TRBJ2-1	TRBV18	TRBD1	CASSPGQVYNEQFF
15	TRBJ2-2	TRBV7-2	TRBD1	CASGPGTGVTGELFF
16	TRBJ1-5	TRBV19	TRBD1	CASSSRTGGSGQPQHF
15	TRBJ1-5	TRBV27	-	CASSPPGGTNQPQHF
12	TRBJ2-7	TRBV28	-	CASGSSSYEQYF
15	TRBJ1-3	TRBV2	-	CASSDLTAYGNTIYF
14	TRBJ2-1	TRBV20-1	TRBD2	CSASGAGGRNEQFF
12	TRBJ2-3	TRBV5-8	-	CASSARVGAQYF
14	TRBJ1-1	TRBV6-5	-	CASRPGVRNTEAFF
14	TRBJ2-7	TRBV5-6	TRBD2	CASSSLAGVGEQYF
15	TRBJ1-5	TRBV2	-	CASRGESGSNQPQHF
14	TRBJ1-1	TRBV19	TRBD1	CASSIGTAGTEAFF
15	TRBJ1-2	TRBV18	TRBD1	CASSPEGTGGSGYTF
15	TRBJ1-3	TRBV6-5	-	CASSSFGGAGNTIYF
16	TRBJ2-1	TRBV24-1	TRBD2	CATSDSGAGGGNEQFF
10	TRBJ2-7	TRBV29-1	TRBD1	CSVEDSGQQF
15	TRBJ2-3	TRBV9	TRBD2	CASAPGLVTGDTQYF
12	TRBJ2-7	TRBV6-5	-	CATWTVTYEQYF
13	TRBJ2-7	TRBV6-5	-	CASSSPTGGRQYF
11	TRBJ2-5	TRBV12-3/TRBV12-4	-	CASSSSGTQYF
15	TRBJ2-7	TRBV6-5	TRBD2	CASTELAGGPYEQYF
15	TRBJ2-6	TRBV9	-	CASSVIGPGANVLTF
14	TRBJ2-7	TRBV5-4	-	CASRYEASPYEQYF
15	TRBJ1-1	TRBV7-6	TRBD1	CASSLADRGAPEAFF
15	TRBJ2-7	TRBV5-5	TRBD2	CASSFSIGDYYEQYF
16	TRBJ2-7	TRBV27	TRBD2	CASTHPGSAGGYEQYF
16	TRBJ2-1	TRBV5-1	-	CASSLASGVTYNEQFF
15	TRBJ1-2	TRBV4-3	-	CASSQGQGSNYGYTF
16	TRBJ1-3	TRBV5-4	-	CASSLGGRASGNTIYF
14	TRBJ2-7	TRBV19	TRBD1	CASSFRGQGGEQYF
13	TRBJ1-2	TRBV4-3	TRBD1	CASSQDAGGGYTF
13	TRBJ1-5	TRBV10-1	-	CASRTGSNQPQHF
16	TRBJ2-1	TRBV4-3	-	CASSQDLGRVNNEQFF
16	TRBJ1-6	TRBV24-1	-	CATTTNRGIYNSPLHF
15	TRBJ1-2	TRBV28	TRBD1	CASRIGTGEAYGYTF
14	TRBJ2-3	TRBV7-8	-	CASSLAPGTDTQYF
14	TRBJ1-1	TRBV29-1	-	CSVGGGGLNTEAFF
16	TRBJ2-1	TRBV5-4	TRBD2	CASSLPPSGSYNEQFF
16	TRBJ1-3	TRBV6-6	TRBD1	CASSYVQGAAGNTIYF
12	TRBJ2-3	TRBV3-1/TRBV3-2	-	CASGLAADTQYF
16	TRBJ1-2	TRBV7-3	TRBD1	CASSSRTGRSNYGYTF